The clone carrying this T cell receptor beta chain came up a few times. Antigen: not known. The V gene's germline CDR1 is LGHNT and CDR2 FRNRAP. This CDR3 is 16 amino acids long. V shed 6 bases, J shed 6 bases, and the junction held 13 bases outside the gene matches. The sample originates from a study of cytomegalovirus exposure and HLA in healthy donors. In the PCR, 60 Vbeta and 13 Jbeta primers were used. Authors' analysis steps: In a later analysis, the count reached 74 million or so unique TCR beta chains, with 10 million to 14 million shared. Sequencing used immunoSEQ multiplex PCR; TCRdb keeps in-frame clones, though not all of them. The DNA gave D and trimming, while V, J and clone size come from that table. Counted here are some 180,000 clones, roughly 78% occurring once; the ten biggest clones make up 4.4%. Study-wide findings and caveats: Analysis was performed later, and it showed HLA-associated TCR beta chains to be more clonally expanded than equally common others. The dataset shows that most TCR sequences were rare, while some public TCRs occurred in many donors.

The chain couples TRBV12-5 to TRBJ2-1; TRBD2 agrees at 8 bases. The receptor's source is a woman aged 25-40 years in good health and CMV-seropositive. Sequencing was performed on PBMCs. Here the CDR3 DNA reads TGTGCTAGTGGGAGGGACGGGGGGGCCTCTTTCAATGAGCAGTTCTTC. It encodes CASGRDGGASFNEQFF.